The 26 T cell receptor beta chains presented below share a single source sample, sequenced in a study of a mutant IDH1 vaccine in newly diagnosed glioma. Antigens of these TCRs are unknown. Described time point: week 35, safety follow-up. Mutant IDH1 20-mer peptide, at 300 ug, made up each vaccine dose, with topical imiquimod. Method: immunoSEQ multiplex PCR; TCRdb's copy keeps in-frame clones and lacks some. The profile covers some 29,000 clones, with around three quarters appearing a single time and about 7.9% taken by the ten largest. Source: PBMCs, taken from a glioma patient whose treatment included an IDH1 peptide vaccine. Source of these receptors: a man aged 50-60 years with glioma.

The sample holds a few counts of this clone. V is TRBV9 and J is TRBJ1-5; tentatively, D is TRBD1 (5 bases). V gave up 0 bases and J gave up 6 bases, with 10 bases separating them. This CDR3 is 14 amino acids long. The V gene's germline CDR1 is SGDLS and CDR2 YYNGEE. In DNA, the CDR3 is TGTGCCAGCAGCGTAGGGGGGATTAGTCAGCCCCAGCATTTT. As protein: CASSVGGISQPQHF.

The genes are TRBV2 and TRBJ2-3; D remains unclear. Trimming stripped 4 bases from V and 0 bases from J, with 14 bases between. Germline V CDR1 and CDR2: SNHLY, FYNNEI. The CDR3 contains 16 residues. This chain's CDR3 is CASSGLFGSSTDTQYF. The CDR3 nucleotides are TGTGCCAGCAGTGGACTCTTTGGCTCTAGCACAGATACGCAGTATTTT.

J is TRBJ1-1 and V is TRBV7-2, with D unresolved. This CDR3 is 12 amino acids long. Per germline, CDR1 SGHTA and CDR2 FQGNSA. The V gene lost 3 bases and the J gene lost 1 base, with 3 bases spanning the gap. In DNA, the CDR3 is TGTGCCAGCAGCTTCGGGAACACTGAAGCTTTCTTT. It specifies CASSFGNTEAFF.

The V call is TRBV7-3, the J call TRBJ1-1, with D possibly being TRBD1 (5 bases). V gave up 2 bases and J gave up 1 base, with 14 bases separating them. The germline CDR1 and CDR2 sequences are SGHTA and FQGTGA. This CDR3 is 16 amino acids long. CDR3 bases: TGTGCCAGCAGCTTATGGGGCCCAGGACAGAACACTGAAGCTTTCTTT. Amino acid sequence: CASSLWGPGQNTEAFF.

This clone was seen only once. This chain links TRBV6-4 with TRBJ2-5, with D perhaps matching TRBD2 (5 bases). The CDR3 has 14 amino acids. V was pared by 5 bases and J by 5 bases, with 15 bases between. CDR1 and CDR2 (germline): MRHNA, SNTAGT. As DNA, the CDR3 is TGTGCCAGCAGTCCCAGTCCTGGACTGGAGACCCAGTACTTC. It translates to CASSPSPGLETQYF.

This clone was observed a handful of times. V and J are TRBV4-2 and TRBJ1-1; D possibly corresponds to TRBD1 (5 bases). V was pared by 0 bases and J by 4 bases, with 6 bases between. This CDR3 is built from 13 residues. CDR1 and CDR2 (germline): LGHNA, YNFKEQ. CDR3 amino acids: CASSQEGGTEAFF. The CDR3 nucleotides are TGTGCCAGCAGCCAAGAGGGGGGCACTGAAGCTTTCTTT.

The chain employs TRBV29-1 and TRBJ2-5; D not resolved. CDR3 length: 12 residues. Trimming cost V 3 bases and J 13 bases, with 18 bases left between them. CDR1 is SQVTM, CDR2 ANQGSEA, per germline. The CDR3 sequence is CSVDAGMDERYF. In DNA, the CDR3 is TGCAGCGTTGATGCTGGGATGGACGAGCGGTACTTC.

The table lists this clone with a few counts. The CDR3 bases are TGTGCCAGCAGCCTCGGAGGGTTGGACACTGAAGCTTTCTTT. It specifies CASSLGGLDTEAFF. The J gene is TRBJ1-1, the V gene TRBV7-3; D is uncertain. The CDR3 has 14 residues. Germline CDR1 and CDR2: SGHTA and FQGTGA. V was shortened by 5 bases and J by 3 bases, with 13 bases between the two germline ends.

This clone showed up just once. The CDR3, as DNA: TGTGCCAGCAGCTCCCGGGACAGCCACAATGAGCAGTTCTTC. It is translated as CASSSRDSHNEQFF. The V gene is TRBV9, the J gene TRBJ2-1; the match to TRBD1 covers 7 bases. The trim removed 4 bases at V and 5 bases at J, leaving 6 bases unmatched. This CDR3 comprises 14 residues. Germline-derived CDR1 and CDR2 are SGDLS and YYNGEE.

CDR3 sequence: CSVETGSLYGYTF. The CDR3 bases are TGCAGCGTTGAAACAGGTTCACTCTATGGCTACACCTTC. V usage is TRBV29-1 and J usage is TRBJ1-2, with D possibly TRBD1 on 5 matching bases. Trimming pared 2 bases from V and 4 bases from J, leaving 11 bases between. The V gene's germline CDR1 is SQVTM and CDR2 ANQGSEA. The CDR3 has 13 residues.

This clone was counted only a few times. V usage is TRBV2 and J usage is TRBJ2-5, with TRBD2 matching 8 bases. CDR1 SNHLY and CDR2 FYNNEI come from the germline V gene. The J segment lost 3 bases and the V segment lost 2 bases, leaving 2 bases of the junction unmatched. The CDR3 has 14 residues. The CDR3 DNA reads TGTGCCAGCAGTGAACTAGCGGGTAAAGAGACCCAGTACTTC. Protein product: CASSELAGKETQYF. The full variable domain, completed using reference TRBV2 and TRBJ2-5, is EPEVTQTPSHQVTQMGQEVILRCVPISNHLYFYWYRQILGQKVEFLVSFYNNEISEKSEIFDDQFSVERPDGSNFTLKIRSTKLEDSAMYFCASSELAGKETQYFGPGTRLLVL.

The J gene is TRBJ2-6, the V gene TRBV21-1. TRBV21-1 is classified as a pseudogene. The CDR3 spans 17 residues. The CDR3 bases are TGTGCCAGCAGCAAAGAGGACGGCCGAGAGGGGGCCAACGTCCTGACTTTC. Translating gives CASSKEDGREGANVLTF.

V gene TRBV4-1 combines with J gene TRBJ1-1; 9 nucleotides match TRBD1. The CDR3 runs 16 residues. Germline V gene sequence: CDR1 MGHRA, CDR2 YSYEKL. J lost 0 bases, V lost 3 bases, and 5 bases had no gene match. The CDR3 spells CASSQVTGGMNTEAFF. The CDR3 coding sequence is TGCGCCAGCAGCCAGGTGACAGGGGGTATGAACACTGAAGCTTTCTTT.

The chain combines TRBV27 with TRBJ1-6; D not certain. From germline, CDR1 is MNHEY and CDR2 SMNVEV (reference sequence). V was cut by 5 bases and J by 6 bases, with 11 bases left in between. The length of the CDR3 is 14 residues. The CDR3 protein is CASSPLGINSPLHF. The CDR3 DNA is TGTGCCAGCAGTCCTCTAGGGATTAATTCACCCCTCCACTTT.

The V call is TRBV5-5, the J call TRBJ2-7; tentative D call: TRBD1 (5 bases). Germline-derived CDR1 and CDR2 are SGHKS and YYEKEE (reference sequence). V was shortened by 2 bases and J by 2 bases, with 14 bases between the two germline ends. The CDR3 has 15 amino acids. The CDR3 region is CASSLSDTRAYEQYF. In DNA form, the CDR3 reads TGTGCCAGCAGCTTATCGGACACTCGTGCCTACGAGCAGTACTTC.

As regards this clone: Other DNA sequences in the same sample also yield this CDR3. The V gene is TRBV29-1, the J gene TRBJ1-2; D call uncertain. The germline V gene has CDR1 SQVTM and CDR2 ANQGSEA. V gave up 5 bases and J gave up 4 bases, with 8 bases separating them. This CDR3 has 11 amino acids. The CDR3 DNA follows: TGCAGCGTTAGACTAGGCTATGGCTACACCTTC. This gives the protein CSVRLGYGYTF. The full variable domain, in which reference TRBV29-1 and TRBJ1-2 provide the parts outside the CDR3, is SAVISQKPSRDICQRGTSLTIQCQVDSQVTMMFWYRQQPGQSLTLIATANQGSEATYESGFVIDKFPISRPNLTFSTLTVSNMSPEDSSIYLCSVRLGYGYTFGSGTRLTVV.

The V gene is TRBV7-2, the J gene TRBJ2-3, with D unresolved. The CDR3 covers 12 residues. From germline, CDR1 is SGHTA and CDR2 FQGNSA. Deletions cut 5 bases from V and 5 bases from J, with 8 bases between. The CDR3 reads CASSTQQDTQYF. Here the CDR3 DNA reads TGTGCCAGCAGCACCCAGCAAGATACGCAGTATTTT.

The chain employs TRBV4-3 and TRBJ2-1, with a weak D call TRBD1 (6 bases). This CDR3 is built from 15 residues. In germline, CDR1 is LGHNA, CDR2 YSLEER. The V end was cut by 1 base, the J end by 4 bases, with 11 bases between. The CDR3: CASSQVGGQYNEQFF. Written as DNA, the CDR3 is TGCGCCAGCAGCCAAGTCGGCGGACAGTACAATGAGCAGTTCTTC.

This chain links TRBV7-2 with TRBJ1-4, with a tentative D call TRBD1 (5 bases). In germline, CDR1 is SGHTA, CDR2 FQGNSA. Trimming removed 0 bases at V and 4 bases at J, with 15 bases between. The CDR3 is made up of 17 amino acids. CDR3 nucleotide sequence: TGTGCCAGCAGCTTAGCGGGGGGAGGAACCCATAATGAAAAACTGTTTTTT. This translates into CASSLAGGGTHNEKLFF.

The sample holds a few counts of this clone. The rearrangement links TRBV5-5 to TRBJ1-1; a possible D gene is TRBD1 (5 bases). The V and J ends lost 4 bases and 5 bases respectively, with 18 bases between them. The germline CDR1 and CDR2 sequences are SGHKS and YYEKEE (reference sequence). This CDR3 is built from 15 residues. CDR3 region: CASSRARQSVTEAFF. The CDR3 DNA reads as TGTGCCAGCAGCCGGGCCCGACAGTCTGTGACTGAAGCTTTCTTT. Full variable domain (missing parts from reference TRBV5-5 and TRBJ1-1): DAGVTQSPTHLIKTRGQQVTLRCSPISGHKSVSWYQQVLGQGPQFIFQYYEKEERGRGNFPDRFSARQFPNYSSELNVNALLLGDSALYLCASSRARQSVTEAFFGQGTRLTVV.

The chain couples TRBV6-5 to TRBJ1-3, with D possibly matching TRBD1 (5 bases). The CDR3 has 16 residues. Germline V gene lookup returns CDR1 MNHEY and CDR2 SVGAGI. Trimming removed 4 bases at V and 0 bases at J, with 13 bases between. CDR3 sequence: CASSSTGRASGNTIYF. CDR3 nucleotides: TGTGCCAGCAGTTCAACCGGCAGGGCCTCTGGAAACACCATATATTTT.

This clone was detected once. This sequence joins TRBV4-3 and TRBJ2-2; tentative D call: TRBD2 (6 bases). From germline, CDR1 is LGHNA and CDR2 YSLEER. Trimming left V 4 bases short and J 4 bases short, with 13 bases between. CDR3 length equals 15 residues. CDR3 loop: CASSRGAWITGELFF. The CDR3 bases are TGCGCCAGCAGCCGCGGGGCTTGGATCACCGGGGAGCTGTTTTTT.

The chain uses TRBV6-5 and TRBJ2-7; perhaps TRBD1 as D (6 bases). V was pared by 7 bases and J by 3 bases, with 16 bases between. CDR3 size: 14 residues. Germline CDR1 and CDR2: MNHEY and SVGAGI. CDR3 sequence (DNA): TGTGCCAGCACCCCACAAGGGGGACGCTACGAGCAGTACTTC. Its protein is CASTPQGGRYEQYF.

The table lists this clone with a count of one. The chain has TRBV5-1 and TRBJ2-7; 7 nucleotides match TRBD1. The length of the CDR3 is 14 residues. V lost 4 bases, J lost 5 bases, and 9 bases stayed unmatched. Germline CDR1 and CDR2: SGHRS and YFSETQ. The CDR3 DNA sequence: TGCGCCAGCAGCGCACCGGGACAGAGAGACGAGCAGTACTTC. This codes for CASSAPGQRDEQYF. The full variable domain, completed using reference TRBV5-1 and TRBJ2-7, is KAGVTQTPRYLIKTRGQQVTLSCSPISGHRSVSWYQQTPGQGLQFLFEYFSETQRNKGNFPGRFSGRQFSNSRSEMNVSTLELGDSALYLCASSAPGQRDEQYFGPGTRLTVT.

This chain joins TRBV4-3 and TRBJ2-2; D unclear. Germline V gene lookup returns CDR1 LGHNA and CDR2 YSLEER. This CDR3 is 13 amino acids long. V gave up 9 bases and J gave up 1 base, with 9 bases separating them. The CDR3 loop is CASSNRNTGELFF. The CDR3 DNA reads as TGCGCCAGTAGCAATCGGAACACCGGGGAGCTGTTTTTT.

The chain uses TRBV7-2 and TRBJ2-7, with 8 bases matching TRBD1. Germline V gene sequence: CDR1 SGHTA, CDR2 FQGNSA. Trimming removed 5 bases from V and 1 base from J; junction bases left unmatched: 4. The CDR3 runs 14 residues. CDR3 in DNA: TGTGCCAGCAGCGCGCAGGGGGCTTCCTACGAGCAGTACTTC. Protein: CASSAQGASYEQYF.